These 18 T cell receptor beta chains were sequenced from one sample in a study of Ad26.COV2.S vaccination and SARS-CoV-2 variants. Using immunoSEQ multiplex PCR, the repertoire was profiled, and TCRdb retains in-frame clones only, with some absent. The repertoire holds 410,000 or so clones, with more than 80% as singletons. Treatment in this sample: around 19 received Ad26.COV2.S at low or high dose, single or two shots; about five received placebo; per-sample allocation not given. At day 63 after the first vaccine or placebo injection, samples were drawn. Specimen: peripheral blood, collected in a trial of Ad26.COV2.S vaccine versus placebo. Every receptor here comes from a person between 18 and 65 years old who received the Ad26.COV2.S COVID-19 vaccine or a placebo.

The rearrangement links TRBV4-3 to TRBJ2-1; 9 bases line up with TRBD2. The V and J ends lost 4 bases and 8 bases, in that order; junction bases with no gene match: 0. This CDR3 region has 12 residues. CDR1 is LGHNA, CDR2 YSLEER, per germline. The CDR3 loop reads CASSLAGDEQFF. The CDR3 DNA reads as TGCGCCAGCAGCCTAGCGGGAGATGAGCAGTTCTTC.

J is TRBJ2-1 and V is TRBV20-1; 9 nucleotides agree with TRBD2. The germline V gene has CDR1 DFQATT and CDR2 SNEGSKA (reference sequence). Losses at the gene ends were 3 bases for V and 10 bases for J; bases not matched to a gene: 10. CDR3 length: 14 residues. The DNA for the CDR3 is TGCAGTGCTAGTACTAGCGGGTTCCGAAGGGAGCAGTTCTTC. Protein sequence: CSASTSGFRREQFF.

This CDR3 reads CASSPGTQAGTQYF. The CDR3 nucleotides are TGTGCCAGCAGCCCCGGAACCCAGGCTGGGACCCAGTACTTC. This chain uses TRBV7-3 with TRBJ2-5; D gene ambiguous. Germline V gene sequence: CDR1 SGHTA, CDR2 FQGTGA. Trimming removed 5 bases from V and 7 bases from J, with 17 bases in between. The CDR3 runs to 14 residues.

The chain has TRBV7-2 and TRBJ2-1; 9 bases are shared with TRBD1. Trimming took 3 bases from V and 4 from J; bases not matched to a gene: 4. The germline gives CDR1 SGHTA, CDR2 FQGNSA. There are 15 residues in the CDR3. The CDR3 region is CASSLGQGGYNEQFF. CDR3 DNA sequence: TGTGCCAGCAGCTTGGGACAGGGCGGTTACAATGAGCAGTTCTTC.

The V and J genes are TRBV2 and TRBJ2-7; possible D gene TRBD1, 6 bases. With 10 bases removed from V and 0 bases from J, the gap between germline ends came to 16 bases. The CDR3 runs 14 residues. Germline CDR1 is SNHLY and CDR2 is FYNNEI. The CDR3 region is CATKTGRSSYEQYF. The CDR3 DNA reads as TGTGCCACCAAAACAGGGCGGAGCTCCTACGAGCAGTACTTC.

The CDR3 sequence: CASSTVAGRAYEQYF. Here the CDR3 DNA reads TGTGCCAGCAGCACCGTAGCAGGGAGGGCCTACGAGCAGTACTTC. J is TRBJ2-7 and V is TRBV7-2, with 7 bases aligning to TRBD2. The J segment lost 2 bases and the V segment lost 5 bases, leaving 9 bases of the junction unmatched. This CDR3 comprises 15 residues. CDR1 is SGHTA and CDR2 is FQGNSA in the germline V gene.

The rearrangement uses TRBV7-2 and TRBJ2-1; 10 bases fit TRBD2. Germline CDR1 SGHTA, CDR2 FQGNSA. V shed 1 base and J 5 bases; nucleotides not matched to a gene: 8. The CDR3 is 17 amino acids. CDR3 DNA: TGTGCCAGCAGCTTAGGGGCTAGCGGGAGTTGGAACAATGAGCAGTTCTTC. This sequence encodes CASSLGASGSWNNEQFF.

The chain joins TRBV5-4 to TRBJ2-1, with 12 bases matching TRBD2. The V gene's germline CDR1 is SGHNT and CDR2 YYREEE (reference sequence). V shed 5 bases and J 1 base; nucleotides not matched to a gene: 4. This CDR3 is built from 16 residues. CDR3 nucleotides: TGTGCCAGCAGACAAGGGACTAGCGGGTCCTACAATGAGCAGTTCTTC. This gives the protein CASRQGTSGSYNEQFF.

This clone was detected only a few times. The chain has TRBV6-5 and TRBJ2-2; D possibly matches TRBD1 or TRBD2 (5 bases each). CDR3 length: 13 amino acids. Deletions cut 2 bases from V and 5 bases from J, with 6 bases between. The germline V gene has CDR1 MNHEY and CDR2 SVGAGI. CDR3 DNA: TGTGCCAGCAGTTACGGGGGAACCGGGGAGCTGTTTTTT. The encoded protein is CASSYGGTGELFF.

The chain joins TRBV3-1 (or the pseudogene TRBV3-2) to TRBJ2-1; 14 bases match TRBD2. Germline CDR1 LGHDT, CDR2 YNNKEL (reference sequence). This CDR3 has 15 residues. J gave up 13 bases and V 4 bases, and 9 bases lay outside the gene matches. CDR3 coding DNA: TGTGCCAGCAGCCCCGGGACTAGCGGGAGAAGGGAACAGTTCTTC. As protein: CASSPGTSGRREQFF.

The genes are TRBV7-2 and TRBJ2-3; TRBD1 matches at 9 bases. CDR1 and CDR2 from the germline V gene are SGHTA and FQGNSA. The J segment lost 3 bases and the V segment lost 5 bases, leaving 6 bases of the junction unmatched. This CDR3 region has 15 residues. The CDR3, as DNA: TGTGCCAGCAGCCCCGGGACAGGGAGTACAGATACGCAGTATTTT. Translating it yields CASSPGTGSTDTQYF.

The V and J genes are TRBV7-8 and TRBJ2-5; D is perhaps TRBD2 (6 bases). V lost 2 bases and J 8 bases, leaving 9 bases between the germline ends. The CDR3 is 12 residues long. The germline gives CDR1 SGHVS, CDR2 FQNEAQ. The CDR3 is CASSLMEGTQYF. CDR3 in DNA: TGTGCCAGCAGCTTAATGGAGGGTACCCAGTACTTC.

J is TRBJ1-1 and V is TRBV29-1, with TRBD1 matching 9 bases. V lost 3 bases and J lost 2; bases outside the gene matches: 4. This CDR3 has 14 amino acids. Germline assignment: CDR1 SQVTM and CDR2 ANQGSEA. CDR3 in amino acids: CSVEGDRENTEAFF. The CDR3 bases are TGCAGCGTTGAGGGGGACAGGGAAAACACTGAAGCTTTCTTT.

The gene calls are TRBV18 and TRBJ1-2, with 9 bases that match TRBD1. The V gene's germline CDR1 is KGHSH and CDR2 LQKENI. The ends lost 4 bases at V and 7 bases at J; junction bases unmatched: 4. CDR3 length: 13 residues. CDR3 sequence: CASSRDRDGGYTF. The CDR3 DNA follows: TGTGCCAGCTCACGGGACAGGGACGGTGGCTACACCTTC.

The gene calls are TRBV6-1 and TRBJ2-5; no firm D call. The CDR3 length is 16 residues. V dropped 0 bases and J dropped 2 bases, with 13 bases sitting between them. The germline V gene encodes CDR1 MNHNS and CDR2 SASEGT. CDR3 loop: CASSEAVRLGQETQYF. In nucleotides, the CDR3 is TGTGCCAGCAGTGAAGCAGTTCGGTTAGGTCAAGAGACCCAGTACTTC.

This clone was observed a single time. CDR3 region: CASSRVAGGDTQYF. The CDR3 DNA is TGTGCCAGCAGCCGAGTAGCGGGAGGAGATACGCAGTATTTT. The gene calls are TRBV7-6 and TRBJ2-3; 10 bases agree with TRBD2. CDR3 length equals 14 residues. Germline trimming cut 5 bases from V and 5 bases from J; bases unmatched to any gene: 4. CDR1 and CDR2 from the germline V gene are SGHVS and FNYEAQ. Together with reference TRBV7-6 and TRBJ2-3, the CDR3 gives the full variable domain: GAGVSQSPRYKVTKRGQDVALRCDPISGHVSLYWYRQALGQGPEFLTYFNYEAQQDKSGLPNDRFSAERPEGSISTLTIQRTEQRDSAMYRCASSRVAGGDTQYFGPGTRLTVL.

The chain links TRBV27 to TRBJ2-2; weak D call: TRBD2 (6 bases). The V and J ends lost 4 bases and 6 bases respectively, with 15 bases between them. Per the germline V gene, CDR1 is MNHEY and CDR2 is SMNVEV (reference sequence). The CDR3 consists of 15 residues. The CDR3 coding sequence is TGTGCCAGCAGTTCCCGGGATTCGGGGGCCGGGGAGCTGTTTTTT. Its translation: CASSSRDSGAGELFF.

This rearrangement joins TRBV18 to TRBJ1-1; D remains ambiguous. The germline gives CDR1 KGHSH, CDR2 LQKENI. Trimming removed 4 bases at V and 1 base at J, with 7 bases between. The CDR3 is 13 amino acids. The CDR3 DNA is TGTGCCAGCTCACTAGGAGAGAACACTGAAGCTTTCTTT. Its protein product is CASSLGENTEAFF.